The 15 T cell receptor beta chains below were found in one sample sequenced in a study of blood T cell repertoires in COVID-19. Measured with immunoSEQ multiplex PCR; TCRdb has only the in-frame clones, and not every one. The sample records 200,000 to 250,000 clones, approximately 80% being singletons. Sequenced sample: PBMCs or T cells enriched from blood (not recorded which). Source of these receptors: a man in his forties or fifties who had recovered from COVID-19.

This rearrangement joins TRBV9 to TRBJ2-3, with 7 bases lining up with TRBD1. Germline-derived CDR1 and CDR2 are SGDLS and YYNGEE. J gave up 2 bases and V 3 bases, and 9 bases lay outside the gene matches. The CDR3 consists of 16 residues. The CDR3 DNA follows: TGTGCCAGCAGCGCCCTTCGGGACAGTGTCACAGATACGCAGTATTTT. This encodes CASSALRDSVTDTQYF.

The chain is built from TRBV28 and TRBJ2-1; possible D gene TRBD1, 6 bases. CDR1 is MDHEN, CDR2 SYDVKM, per germline. V was cut by 8 bases and J by 3 bases, with 8 bases left in between. The CDR3 contains 12 residues. The CDR3 region is CASAQGYNEQFF. CDR3 nucleotides: TGTGCCAGCGCACAGGGCTACAATGAGCAGTTCTTC.

The chain joins TRBV25-1 to TRBJ2-1; 8 bases map to TRBD2. The CDR3 is made up of 13 amino acids. Germline CDR1 is MGHDK and CDR2 is SYGVNS. Germline trimming cut 6 bases from V and 12 bases from J; bases unmatched to any gene: 10. CDR3 bases: TGTGCCAGCAGCGGGGGGGCCGTCAACGTGCAGTTCTTC. It is translated as CASSGGAVNVQFF.

J is TRBJ1-1 and V is TRBV10-3; TRBD1 matches at 7 bases. The V and J ends lost 8 bases and 4 bases, in that order; junction bases with no gene match: 7. This CDR3 has 13 residues. Germline CDR1 is ENHRY and CDR2 is SYGVKD. The CDR3 here is CAIEGQAATEAFF. DNA for the CDR3: TGTGCCATCGAAGGACAGGCGGCCACTGAAGCTTTCTTT.

V gene TRBV28 combines with J gene TRBJ2-5; TRBD2 agrees at 16 bases. The V and J ends lost 6 bases and 4 bases, in that order; junction bases with no gene match: 11. The CDR3 runs 18 residues. Germline values: CDR1 MDHEN, CDR2 SYDVKM. CDR3 residues: CASRAPPGTSGGGETQYF. DNA of the CDR3: TGTGCCAGCAGGGCTCCCCCCGGGACTAGCGGGGGGGGAGAGACCCAGTACTTC.

J is TRBJ1-1 and V is TRBV6-5; TRBD1 agrees at 7 bases. This CDR3 is 14 amino acids long. The germline gives CDR1 MNHEY, CDR2 SVGAGI. J gave up 0 bases and V 6 bases, and 4 bases lay outside the gene matches. CDR3 protein: CASSPGQMNTEAFF. CDR3 bases: TGTGCCAGCAGCCCGGGACAGATGAACACTGAAGCTTTCTTT.

The chain has TRBV12-3 or TRBV12-4 and TRBJ2-1, with D unresolved. The length of the CDR3 is 10 residues. The ends were cut back, 7 bases at V and 6 bases at J, with 4 bases in the middle. For the CDR3, the DNA is TGTGCCAGCATGCGCAATGAGCAGTTCTTC. It translates to CASMRNEQFF.

The rearrangement uses TRBV6-2 or TRBV6-3 and TRBJ2-2; 11 bases agree with TRBD1. CDR3 length equals 18 residues. Losses at the gene ends were 5 bases for V and 4 bases for J; bases not matched to a gene: 12. From germline, CDR1 is MNHEY and CDR2 SVGEGT. The CDR3, as DNA: TGTGCCAGCAGTCAAAGGACAGGGGGCATCGAAATCACCGGGGAGCTGTTTTTT. This codes for CASSQRTGGIEITGELFF.

This clone was seen only once. The V call is TRBV5-1, the J call TRBJ2-5, with D unclear. The germline V gene has CDR1 SGHRS and CDR2 YFSETQ. V shed 2 bases and J shed 2 bases, with 10 bases lying between them. The CDR3 spans 14 residues. The DNA of the CDR3 is TGCGCCAGCAGCTTTAGTACAGCACAAGAGACCCAGTACTTC. This encodes CASSFSTAQETQYF.

This chain joins TRBV28 and TRBJ1-4; D possibly corresponds to TRBD1 (5 bases). V was clipped by 5 bases and J by 3 bases, with 7 bases between them. CDR1 MDHEN and CDR2 SYDVKM come from the germline V gene. The CDR3 length is 13 residues. CDR3 bases: TGTGCCAGCAGTAGGACATCTAATGAAAAACTGTTTTTT. Its translation: CASSRTSNEKLFF.

This clone has just a few counts. The J gene is TRBJ2-1, the V gene TRBV27; 10 bases are a match to TRBD2. With V trimmed by 4 bases and J by 0 bases, 3 bases remained unmatched. CDR3 size: 16 residues. Germline assignment: CDR1 MNHEY and CDR2 SMNVEV (reference sequence). DNA of the CDR3: TGTGCCAGCAGTTCTTGGACTAGCGGCTCCTACAATGAGCAGTTCTTC. It translates to CASSSWTSGSYNEQFF.

This clone was counted ten times or more. The chain joins TRBV11-3 to TRBJ1-4; the D is unclear. The CDR3 length is 16 residues. The V gene lost 3 bases and the J gene lost 6 bases, with 17 bases spanning the gap. CDR1 and CDR2 (germline): SGHNT, YENEEA. CDR3 nucleotide sequence: TGTGCCAGCAGCTTGACGACAACAAGGAGGTATGAAAAACTGTTTTTT. This codes for CASSLTTTRRYEKLFF.

The chain uses TRBV11-2 and TRBJ1-6; D uncertain. Germline loops: CDR1 SGHAT, CDR2 FQNNGV. The CDR3 has 13 amino acids. V was shortened by 0 bases and J by 9 bases, with 6 bases between the two germline ends. In DNA, the CDR3 is TGTGCCAGCAGCTTAGATCTCAGTTCACCCCTCCACTTT. Its translation: CASSLDLSSPLHF.

V gene TRBV6-1 combines with J gene TRBJ1-2, with D uncertain. The V gene's germline CDR1 is MNHNS and CDR2 SASEGT. The V end was cut by 3 bases, the J end by 4 bases, with 15 bases between. The CDR3 has 15 amino acids. CDR3 sequence (DNA): TGTGCCAGCAGTGAGGTGGAGCATCAAGGCTATGGCTACACCTTC. Amino acid sequence: CASSEVEHQGYGYTF.

The rearrangement uses TRBV4-1 and TRBJ1-1; D might be TRBD1 (5 bases). The length of the CDR3 is 13 residues. The V end lost 1 base, the J end lost 11 bases, and 14 bases lay between the germline ends. Germline V gene data show CDR1 as MGHRA and CDR2 as YSYEKL. The CDR3 here is CASSQGRDFEAFF. CDR3 nucleotide sequence: TGCGCCAGCAGCCAAGGCAGGGACTTTGAGGCTTTCTTT.